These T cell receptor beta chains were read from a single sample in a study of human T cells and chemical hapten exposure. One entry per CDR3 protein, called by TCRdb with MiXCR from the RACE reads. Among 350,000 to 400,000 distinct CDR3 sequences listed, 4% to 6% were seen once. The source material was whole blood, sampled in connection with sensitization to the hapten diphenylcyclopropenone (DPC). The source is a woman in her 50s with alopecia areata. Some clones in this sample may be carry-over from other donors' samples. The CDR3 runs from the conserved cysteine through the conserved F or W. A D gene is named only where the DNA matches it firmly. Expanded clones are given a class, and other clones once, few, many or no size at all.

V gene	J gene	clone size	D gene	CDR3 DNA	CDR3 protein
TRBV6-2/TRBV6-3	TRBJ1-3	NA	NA	TGTGCCAGCACCCTGCGGAGCTCTGGAAACACCATATATTTT	CASTLRSSGNTIYF
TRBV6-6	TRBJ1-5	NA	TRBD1	TGTGCCAGCAGCACCACAGGGGTTCAGCCCCAGCATTTT	CASSTTGVQPQHF
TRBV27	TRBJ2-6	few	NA	TGTGCCAGCAGTTTGGGGACACATGGGGCCAACGTCCTGACTTTC	CASSLGTHGANVLTF
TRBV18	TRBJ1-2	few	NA	TGTGCCAGCTCACCGAGGCCAGGGCAGGCCTATGGCTACACCTTC	CASSPRPGQAYGYTF
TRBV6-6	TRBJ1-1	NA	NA	TGTGCCAGCGGAAACCACAGGGAAACGAACACTGAAGCTTTCTTT	CASGNHRETNTEAFF
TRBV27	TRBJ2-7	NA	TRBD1	TGTGCCAGCAGCCTACAGGGGGGCGTGGAGCAGTACTTC	CASSLQGGVEQYF
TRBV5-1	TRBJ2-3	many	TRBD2	TGCGCCAGCAGCTTGGAGGCTAGCGGATTTACAGATACGCAGTATTTT	CASSLEASGFTDTQYF
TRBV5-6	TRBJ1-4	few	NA	TGTGCCAGCAGCACGACGGACGCAGGCGATGAAAAACTGTTTTTT	CASSTTDAGDEKLFF
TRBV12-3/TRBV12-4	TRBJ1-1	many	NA	TGTGCCAGCAGTTTTCAGGGGACGAACACTGAAGCTTTCTTT	CASSFQGTNTEAFF
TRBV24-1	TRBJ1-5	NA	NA	TGTGCCACCAGTGGAGAAACACACAATCAGCCCCAGCATTTT	CATSGETHNQPQHF
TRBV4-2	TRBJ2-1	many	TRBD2	TGTGCCAGCAGCCAAGATTTACTAGCGGGAGGCAATGAGCAGTTCTTC	CASSQDLLAGGNEQFF
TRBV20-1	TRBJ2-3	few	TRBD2	TGCAGTGCTAGGCCTGGGGGACTAGCGGGTTATAGCAGGACAGATACGCAGTATTTT	CSARPGGLAGYSRTDTQYF
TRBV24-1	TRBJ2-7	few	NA	TGTGCCACCAGCTCCGTGCGTCCAAAGGACTCCTACGAGCAGTACTTC	CATSSVRPKDSYEQYF
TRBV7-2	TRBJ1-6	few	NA	TGTGCCAGCAGCTTAGGTGGCGGTCTACTTAATTCACCCCTCCACTTT	CASSLGGGLLNSPLHF
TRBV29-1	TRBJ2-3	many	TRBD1	TGCAGCGTTGGGCAGGGGGCGGTGGCAGATACGCAGTATTTT	CSVGQGAVADTQYF
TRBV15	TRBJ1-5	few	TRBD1	TGTGCCACCAGCAGGGCCCGGGACAGGGCTACGCCCCAGCATTTT	CATSRARDRATPQHF
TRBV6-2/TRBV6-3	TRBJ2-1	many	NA	TGTGCCAGCATCGCGGGAACTGAGCAGTTCTTC	CASIAGTEQFF
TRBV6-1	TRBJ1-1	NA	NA	TGTGCCAGCAGTGAACTGACAGGCGGCACTGAAGCTTTCTTT	CASSELTGGTEAFF
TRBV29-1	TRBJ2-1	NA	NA	TGCAGCGTTGAGGCCGGCTCCCATGAATTGTTCTTC	CSVEAGSHELFF
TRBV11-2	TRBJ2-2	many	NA	TGTGCCAGCAGCTTAGGGACATTTGACGGGGAGCTGTTTTTT	CASSLGTFDGELFF
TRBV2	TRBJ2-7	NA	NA	TGTGCCAGCAGTGAGAGCAGCGTGACCTACGAGCAGTACTTC	CASSESSVTYEQYF
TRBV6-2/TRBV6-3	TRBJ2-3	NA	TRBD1	TGTGCCAGCCAAACAGGGGCTCCGGCAGATACGCAGTATTTT	CASQTGAPADTQYF
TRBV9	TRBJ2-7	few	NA	TGTGCCAGCAGCGTAGGGAGATTGCGACAGGAGGTCTACGAGCAGTACTTC	CASSVGRLRQEVYEQYF
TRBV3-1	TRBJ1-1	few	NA	TGTGCCAGCAGCCAAGTTGGGGAGAACACTGAAGCTTTCTTT	CASSQVGENTEAFF
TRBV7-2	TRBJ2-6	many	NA	TGTGCCAGCAGCCTACAGGGTCAGGGGGCCAACGTCCTGACTTTC	CASSLQGQGANVLTF
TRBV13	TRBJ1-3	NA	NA	TGTGCCAGCAGCTCCGAGCTGGGCTCTGGAAACACCATATATTTT	CASSSELGSGNTIYF
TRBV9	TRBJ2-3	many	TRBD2	TGTGCCAGCAGCGTAGACGGTGCGGGGGGGACAGATACGCAGTATTTT	CASSVDGAGGTDTQYF
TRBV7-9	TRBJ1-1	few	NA	TGTGCCAGCAGCTTAGGGGTCCAGGTGGAGATGAACACTGAAGCTTTCTTT	CASSLGVQVEMNTEAFF
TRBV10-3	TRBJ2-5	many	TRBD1	TGTGCCATCCAATCGGGACAGCTCATGACTACCCAGTACTTC	CAIQSGQLMTTQYF
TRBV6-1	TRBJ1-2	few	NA	TGTGCCAGCAGTGAGCGGGGGACGGATGGCTACACCTTC	CASSERGTDGYTF
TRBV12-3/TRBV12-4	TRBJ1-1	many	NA	TGTGCCAGCAGCTTCACAGAAAACACTGAAGCTTTCTTT	CASSFTENTEAFF
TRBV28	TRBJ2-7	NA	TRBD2	TGTGCCAGCAGGCCGGGGGGTTGGCCCGGGGGATCCTACGAGCAGTACTTC	CASRPGGWPGGSYEQYF
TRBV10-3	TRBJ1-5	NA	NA	TGTGCCATCAACGAGGACAAGCGCAATCAGCCCCAGCATTTT	CAINEDKRNQPQHF
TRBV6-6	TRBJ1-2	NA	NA	TGTGCCAGCAGTTATCGGGAGGCCATCTATGGCTACACCTTC	CASSYREAIYGYTF
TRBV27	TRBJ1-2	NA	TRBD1	TGTGCCAGCAGCTCCCTCACAGGGGCCGCTAACTATGGCTACACCTTC	CASSSLTGAANYGYTF
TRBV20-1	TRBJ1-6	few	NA	TGCAGTGCCCTAACAGGAGGGGCTATCAATTCACCCCTCCACTTT	CSALTGGAINSPLHF
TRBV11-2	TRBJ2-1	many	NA	TGTGCCAGCAGCTCCTGGGAACGAGAATACAATGAGCAGTTCTTC	CASSSWEREYNEQFF
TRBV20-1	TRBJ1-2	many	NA	TGCAGTGCTAGCCCCACCGCAGGGCGGAATGGCTACACCTTC	CSASPTAGRNGYTF
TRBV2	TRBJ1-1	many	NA	TGTGCCAGCAGGTTAAGGGCTGAAGCTTTCTTT	CASRLRAEAFF
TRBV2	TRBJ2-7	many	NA	TGTGCCAGCGAGGGTCCGACGAAAAAGCAGTACTTC	CASEGPTKKQYF
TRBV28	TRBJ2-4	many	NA	TGTGCCAGCAGTTTCCCCGGAGGGCGTCCTAGCCCAGGAAACATTCAGTACTTC	CASSFPGGRPSPGNIQYF
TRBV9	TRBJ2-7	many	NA	TGTGCCAGCAGCGTAGCTCGGACGGGAGAGGGCGAGCAGTACTTC	CASSVARTGEGEQYF
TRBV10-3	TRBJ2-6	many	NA	TGTGCCATCGGGTCTAGGGGGGCTGGGGCCAACGTCCTGACTTTC	CAIGSRGAGANVLTF
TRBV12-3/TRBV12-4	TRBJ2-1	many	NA	TGTGCCAGCAGCCCCAGCGGAACTTCCGGGGATGAGCAGTTCTTC	CASSPSGTSGDEQFF
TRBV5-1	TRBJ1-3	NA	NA	TGCGCCAGCAGAACCGACCGTACCTCTGGAAACACCATATATTTT	CASRTDRTSGNTIYF
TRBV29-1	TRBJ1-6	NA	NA	TGCAGCGTCGCTCGAGTTCGGGGGGAAGATAATTCACCCCTCCACTTT	CSVARVRGEDNSPLHF
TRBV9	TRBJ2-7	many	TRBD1	TGTGCCAGCAGCGTCGGACAGGGGATTGCCTACGAGCAGTACTTC	CASSVGQGIAYEQYF
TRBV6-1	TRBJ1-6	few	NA	TGTGCCAGCAGTGAAGCGGGGGTGGGGGCAAGTAATTCACCCCTCCACTTT	CASSEAGVGASNSPLHF
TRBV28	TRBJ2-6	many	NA	TGTGCCAGCAGCTCCACAGGGGCCAACGTCCTGACTTTC	CASSSTGANVLTF
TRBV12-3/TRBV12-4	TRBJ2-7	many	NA	TGTGCCAGCAGCTCCGACAGCGAACTTTACGAGCAGTACTTC	CASSSDSELYEQYF
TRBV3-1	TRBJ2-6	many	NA	TGTGCCAGCAGCCCGGTCACAGGGCCTGGGGCCAACGTCCTGACTTTC	CASSPVTGPGANVLTF
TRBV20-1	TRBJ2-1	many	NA	TGCAGTGCTGCCCCCATGGTAGCTTCCTACAATGAGCAGTTCTTC	CSAAPMVASYNEQFF
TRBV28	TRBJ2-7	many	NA	TGTGCCCGCTATGGCCGCCCTTGCGAGCAGTACTTC	CARYGRPCEQYF
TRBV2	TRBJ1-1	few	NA	TGTGCCAGCAGGATCACCTGGGACACGGAATCGAACACTGAAGCTTTCTTT	CASRITWDTESNTEAFF
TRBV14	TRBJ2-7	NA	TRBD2	TGTGCCAGCAGCCCGAGCCCAGCGGGAGGGGACTACGAGCAGTACTTC	CASSPSPAGGDYEQYF